These T cell receptor beta chains were read from a single sample in a study of blood T cell repertoires in COVID-19. Clones were read by immunoSEQ multiplex PCR, and TCRdb kept only the in-frame ones, dropping some. This table holds approximately 100,000 clones, 70% to 90% found once. The sample taken for sequencing was peripheral blood. The receptors originated from a woman in her fifties or sixties with acute or convalescent COVID-19. CDR3s include the opening cysteine and the closing phenylalanine or tryptophan. The D gene is left open where the match is weak. A clone size is listed for some rows: how often the clone was seen (once, few, many), or a class if it is expanded.

d_call: NA
clone_size: NA
j_call: TRBJ1-1
v_call: TRBV21-1
cdr3_nt: TGTGCCAGCAGCAAACCTCGTGCAGGGATGAACACTGAAGCTTTCTTT
cdr3_aa: CASSKPRAGMNTEAFF

d_call: TRBD2
clone_size: NA
j_call: TRBJ2-1
v_call: TRBV10-3
cdr3_nt: TGTGCCATCAGCTCCTCCACTAGCGGGAGGGGGAATGAGCAGTTCTTC
cdr3_aa: CAISSSTSGRGNEQFF

d_call: NA
clone_size: NA
j_call: TRBJ1-4
v_call: TRBV28
cdr3_nt: TGTGCCAGCAGTTTAGGACAAATGAGTGGAAAACTGTTTTTT
cdr3_aa: CASSLGQMSGKLFF

d_call: TRBD2
clone_size: NA
j_call: TRBJ2-5
v_call: TRBV6-5
cdr3_nt: TGTGCCAGCAGGCTAGCGGGATGGGAGACCCAGTACTTC
cdr3_aa: CASRLAGWETQYF

d_call: NA
clone_size: NA
j_call: TRBJ2-4
v_call: TRBV20-1
cdr3_nt: TGCAGTGCTAGAGGGTCGGGCATTCAGTACTTC
cdr3_aa: CSARGSGIQYF

d_call: TRBD1
clone_size: once
j_call: TRBJ2-6
v_call: TRBV19
cdr3_nt: TGTGCCAGTGGAAGACTGGGACAGAGTAACTCTGGGGCCAACGTCCTGACTTTC
cdr3_aa: CASGRLGQSNSGANVLTF

d_call: NA
clone_size: NA
j_call: TRBJ2-7
v_call: TRBV28
cdr3_nt: TGTGCCAGCAGACGAAATGTGGGTGCAGGCAACCCTGAACGATACGAGCAGTACTTC
cdr3_aa: CASRRNVGAGNPERYEQYF

d_call: NA
clone_size: NA
j_call: TRBJ1-1
v_call: TRBV12-3/TRBV12-4
cdr3_nt: TGTGCCAGCAGTTTGTCCTCGAACACTGAAGCTTTCTTT
cdr3_aa: CASSLSSNTEAFF

d_call: NA
clone_size: few
j_call: TRBJ1-1
v_call: TRBV6-5
cdr3_nt: TGTGCCAGCAACGTAGGGAGCACTGAAGCTTTCTTT
cdr3_aa: CASNVGSTEAFF

d_call: TRBD2
clone_size: NA
j_call: TRBJ2-1
v_call: TRBV27
cdr3_nt: TGTGCCAGCAGCTCCATAGCGGGCGGGACCGGCTCCTACAATGAGCAGTTCTTC
cdr3_aa: CASSSIAGGTGSYNEQFF

d_call: TRBD2
clone_size: NA
j_call: TRBJ2-1
v_call: TRBV10-3
cdr3_nt: TGTGCCATCAGTGAGAAGAACAGCGGGGCTTACAATGAGCAGTTCTTC
cdr3_aa: CAISEKNSGAYNEQFF

d_call: NA
clone_size: few
j_call: TRBJ1-3
v_call: TRBV28
cdr3_nt: TGTGCCAGCAGTATCGCGGGACCCCTCTCTGGAAACACCATATATTTT
cdr3_aa: CASSIAGPLSGNTIYF

d_call: NA
clone_size: NA
j_call: TRBJ1-1
v_call: TRBV5-1
cdr3_nt: TGCGCCAGCAGCTCAGAGACAGGAGAGAACACTGAAGCTTTCTTT
cdr3_aa: CASSSETGENTEAFF

d_call: NA
clone_size: once
j_call: TRBJ1-4
v_call: TRBV19
cdr3_nt: TGTGCCAGTAGTGAGGGCGGGAATGAAAAACTGTTTTTT
cdr3_aa: CASSEGGNEKLFF

d_call: TRBD2
clone_size: NA
j_call: TRBJ2-3
v_call: TRBV9
cdr3_nt: TGTGCCAGCAGCGTGACGAGCGGGGCCGCAGATACGCAGTATTTT
cdr3_aa: CASSVTSGAADTQYF

d_call: NA
clone_size: NA
j_call: TRBJ2-2
v_call: TRBV18
cdr3_nt: TGTGCCAGCTCACCCAGGACTACCGCTTCGTCCGGGGAGCTGTTTTTT
cdr3_aa: CASSPRTTASSGELFF

d_call: NA
clone_size: NA
j_call: TRBJ2-2
v_call: TRBV3-1/TRBV3-2
cdr3_nt: TGTGCCAGCAGCCAAGAGCTGCAGGGGAAGCCCGGGGAGCTGTTTTTT
cdr3_aa: CASSQELQGKPGELFF

d_call: NA
clone_size: NA
j_call: TRBJ1-2
v_call: TRBV27
cdr3_nt: TGTGCCAGCAGTTTATTGGGCGTTTCAGGTGGCTACACCTTC
cdr3_aa: CASSLLGVSGGYTF

d_call: NA
clone_size: NA
j_call: TRBJ1-5
v_call: TRBV19
cdr3_nt: TGTGCCAGTACTCCCCCGGGGGGCTTGCAGCCCCAGCATTTT
cdr3_aa: CASTPPGGLQPQHF

d_call: NA
clone_size: NA
j_call: TRBJ2-1
v_call: TRBV19
cdr3_nt: TGTGCCAGTAGTATCGTTCCAGCGGGTACCTACAATGAGCAGTTCTTC
cdr3_aa: CASSIVPAGTYNEQFF

d_call: NA
clone_size: NA
j_call: TRBJ2-4
v_call: TRBV28
cdr3_nt: TGTGCCAGCAGTTTACCAGGCTTTGGCTTAAACATTCAGTACTTC
cdr3_aa: CASSLPGFGLNIQYF

d_call: TRBD2
clone_size: NA
j_call: TRBJ2-4
v_call: TRBV9
cdr3_nt: TGTGCCAGCAGCGTAGATAGCGGGGGATTCAAAAACATTCAGTACTTC
cdr3_aa: CASSVDSGGFKNIQYF

d_call: TRBD2
clone_size: NA
j_call: TRBJ2-3
v_call: TRBV7-2
cdr3_nt: TGTGCCAGCAGACTCGACTCTAGCGGGAGTGGTACGCAGTATTTT
cdr3_aa: CASRLDSSGSGTQYF

d_call: NA
clone_size: NA
j_call: TRBJ1-2
v_call: TRBV28
cdr3_nt: TGTGCCAGCAGTCTGATCCAGGAAGACTATGGCTACACCTTC
cdr3_aa: CASSLIQEDYGYTF

d_call: NA
clone_size: NA
j_call: TRBJ1-5
v_call: TRBV6-1
cdr3_nt: TGTGCCAGCAGTGATCTGGACAACTATCAGCCCCAGCATTTT
cdr3_aa: CASSDLDNYQPQHF

d_call: TRBD1
clone_size: once
j_call: TRBJ1-3
v_call: TRBV18
cdr3_nt: TGTGCCAGCTCACCTGCGGACAGGGCTGGAAACACCATATATTTT
cdr3_aa: CASSPADRAGNTIYF

d_call: TRBD1
clone_size: NA
j_call: TRBJ1-2
v_call: TRBV28
cdr3_nt: TGTGCCAGCAAACGCCCCCTCGGACAGGGGAGAGAGGGCTACACCTTC
cdr3_aa: CASKRPLGQGREGYTF

d_call: NA
clone_size: NA
j_call: TRBJ2-1
v_call: TRBV5-1
cdr3_nt: TGCGCCAGCAGCTTAGACTTGATCAATGAGCAGTTCTTC
cdr3_aa: CASSLDLINEQFF

d_call: TRBD1
clone_size: NA
j_call: TRBJ2-5
v_call: TRBV7-6
cdr3_nt: TGTGCCAGCAGCTTAGGGTCCGGGACAGGGAAGGAGACCCAGTACTTC
cdr3_aa: CASSLGSGTGKETQYF

d_call: TRBD1
clone_size: NA
j_call: TRBJ1-6
v_call: TRBV2
cdr3_nt: TGTGCCAGCAGGAGGGACAGGGGGCAGAATTCACCCCTCCACTTT
cdr3_aa: CASRRDRGQNSPLHF

d_call: NA
clone_size: NA
j_call: TRBJ1-3
v_call: TRBV23-1
cdr3_nt: TGCGCCAGCAGTCAATGGGCGCAGGGTGGAAACACCATATATTTT
cdr3_aa: CASSQWAQGGNTIYF

d_call: TRBD1
clone_size: NA
j_call: TRBJ1-2
v_call: TRBV5-8
cdr3_nt: TGTGCCAGCAGCCACGGGACAGACCCCCCCCACTATGGCTACACCTTC
cdr3_aa: CASSHGTDPPHYGYTF

d_call: TRBD1
clone_size: once
j_call: TRBJ1-1
v_call: TRBV6-5
cdr3_nt: TGTGCCAGCAGTACATACAGGGGAAGTCGAACTGAAGCTTTCTTT
cdr3_aa: CASSTYRGSRTEAFF